Listed here are 18 T cell receptor beta chains from one sample, sequenced in a study of blood T cell repertoires in COVID-19 (dated by TCRdb to about 2020). Libraries were constructed by the immunoSEQ multiplex PCR assay. TCRdb took this table from immuneACCESS and kept in-frame rearrangements with V and J called. Such tables lack part of the clones; where checked against another copy, unresolved V genes explain under half of the gap, and the rest is unexplained. The sample data list about 100,000 clones, and about four fifths of these were observed just once. Around a sixth of the sample is taken by the ten largest. The sequencing input was peripheral blood. These receptors came from a woman older than 75 with active or convalescent COVID-19.

This clone was found a few times. The chain recombines TRBV5-1 with TRBJ1-5; 8 bases line up with TRBD1. The CDR3 contains 14 residues. Looked up from germline, CDR1 is SGHRS and CDR2 is YFSETQ. The V gene end was trimmed by 4 bases and the J gene end by 5 bases; junction bases not matched to a gene: 5. CDR3 protein: CASSAGTGDQPQHF. CDR3 nucleotide sequence: TGCGCCAGCAGCGCCGGGACAGGAGATCAGCCCCAGCATTTT. Combining the CDR3 with reference TRBV5-1 and TRBJ1-5 gives the whole variable domain KAGVTQTPRYLIKTRGQQVTLSCSPISGHRSVSWYQQTPGQGLQFLFEYFSETQRNKGNFPGRFSGRQFSNSRSEMNVSTLELGDSALYLCASSAGTGDQPQHFGDGTRLSIL.

This clone was seen only a few times. The chain carries TRBV6-2 or TRBV6-3 and TRBJ2-1; the D gene is possibly TRBD1 (5 bases). The CDR3 totals 15 residues. CDR1 is MNHEY, CDR2 SVGEGT, per germline. Deletions cut 0 bases from V and 2 bases from J, with 8 bases between. CDR3 in amino acids: CASSYSGAPYNEQFF. CDR3 coding DNA: TGTGCCAGCAGTTACTCAGGGGCCCCCTACAATGAGCAGTTCTTC.

The genes are TRBV5-1 and TRBJ2-1; D possibly corresponds to TRBD2 (6 bases). Germline CDR1 SGHRS, CDR2 YFSETQ. The germline V and J ends were trimmed by 1 base and 9 bases, with 20 bases remaining between them. The CDR3 is 16 residues long. The CDR3 region has the DNA TGCGCCAGCAGCTTGTTCAGCGTTGGGATCGGGGGTGAGCAGTTCTTC. Translation: CASSLFSVGIGGEQFF.

CDR3 sequence (DNA): TGTGCCAGCAGTGAGCGGACTAGCCGGGGGTTCTTC. Its protein is CASSERTSRGFF. The chain employs TRBV6-1 and TRBJ2-1, with 8 bases lining up with TRBD2. CDR3 length: 12 amino acids. Germline CDR1 is MNHNS and CDR2 is SASEGT. Losses at the gene ends were 3 bases for V and 15 bases for J; bases not matched to a gene: 7.

This chain joins TRBV2 and TRBJ2-7; D is uncertain. CDR3 length equals 11 residues. V lost 3 bases, J lost 4 bases, and 4 bases lay in between. Germline CDR1 SNHLY, CDR2 FYNNEI. The CDR3, as DNA: TGTGCCAGCAGTGAGACATACGAGCAGTACTTC. Its translation: CASSETYEQYF.

The gene calls are TRBV19 and TRBJ2-1; the D gene is possibly TRBD1 (6 bases). This CDR3 contains 14 residues. Between the trimmed V and J ends, which lost 7 bases and 4 bases, there was a span of 14 bases. CDR1 is LNHDA and CDR2 is SQIVND in the germline V gene (reference sequence). DNA of the CDR3: TGTGCCAGTAAGGACAGACCTTTTTACAATGAGCAGTTCTTC. Residues: CASKDRPFYNEQFF.

As for this clone: The germline gene is not matched at one end of the junction; a read error may be the cause. The V and J genes are TRBV7-7 and TRBJ2-5, with D perhaps matching TRBD1 (6 bases). This CDR3 comprises 15 residues. In germline, CDR1 is SSHAT, CDR2 FNYEAQ (reference sequence). CDR3 loop: CASSLAFQGLQTQYF. Here the CDR3 DNA reads TGTGCTAGCAGCTTAGCATTTCAGGGGTTACAGACCCAGTACTTC.

This chain links TRBV30 with TRBJ2-5; 7 bases map to TRBD2. The ends lost 3 bases at V and 5 bases at J; junction bases unmatched: 12. CDR3 size: 15 residues. CDR1 is GTSNPN and CDR2 is SVGIG in the germline V gene (reference sequence). For the CDR3, the DNA is TGTGCCTGGAGAACCGGGACTACTGCTTTCGAGACCCAGTACTTC. It encodes CAWRTGTTAFETQYF.

This chain joins TRBV24-1 and TRBJ2-5, with D perhaps TRBD1 (5 bases). CDR1 and CDR2 from the germline V gene are KGHDR and SFDVKD. Trimming removed 5 bases at V and 2 bases at J, with 11 bases between. The length of the CDR3 is 14 residues. The CDR3 nucleotides are TGTGCCACCAGTGCGGCAGGGCCTCAAGAGACCCAGTACTTC. It encodes CATSAAGPQETQYF.

To note about this clone: The sample carries other DNA sequences with the same CDR3. The DNA for the CDR3 is TGTGCCAGCAGTCCACAGGGCTATGGCTACACCTTC. Encoded protein: CASSPQGYGYTF. The J gene is TRBJ1-2, the V gene TRBV6-2 or TRBV6-3, with D perhaps matching TRBD1 (6 bases). The length of the CDR3 is 12 residues. The germline V gene encodes CDR1 MNHEY and CDR2 SVGEGT. Trimming stripped 5 bases from V and 4 bases from J, with 8 bases between.

The J gene is TRBJ2-6, the V gene TRBV7-3; a weak D match, TRBD1 (5 bases). The CDR3 sequence is 15 residues long. Germline assignment: CDR1 SGHTA and CDR2 FQGTGA. V was clipped by 5 bases and J by 2 bases, with 10 bases between them. The CDR3 sequence: CASSQLRAGANVLTF. As DNA, the CDR3 is TGTGCCAGCAGCCAACTCAGGGCTGGGGCCAACGTCCTGACTTTC.

V usage is TRBV10-3 and J usage is TRBJ2-5; TRBD1 might be the D (6 bases). Germline lookup yields CDR1 ENHRY and CDR2 SYGVKD. The CDR3 is made up of 12 amino acids. V dropped 11 bases and J dropped 1 base, with 11 bases sitting between them. CDR3 in amino acids: CAAAGVQETQYF. DNA for the CDR3: TGTGCCGCTGCAGGGGTCCAAGAGACCCAGTACTTC.

Remarks on this clone: Other DNA variants within this sample encode the same CDR3. The V gene is TRBV6-2 or TRBV6-3, the J gene TRBJ1-2; TRBD1 might be the D (5 bases). This CDR3 has 13 amino acids. V lost 3 bases, J lost 2 bases, and 7 bases lay in between. The germline gives CDR1 MNHEY, CDR2 SVGEGT. CDR3 region: CASSYTGNYGYTF. The CDR3 DNA follows: TGTGCCAGCAGTTATACAGGCAACTATGGCTACACCTTC.

The V call is TRBV5-1, the J call TRBJ1-2; 10 bases are a match to TRBD1. The CDR3 totals 15 residues. The germline V gene has CDR1 SGHRS and CDR2 YFSETQ. The ends lost 0 bases at V and 6 bases at J; junction bases unmatched: 5. The CDR3 is CASSLAGTGVDGYTF. In nucleotides, the CDR3 is TGCGCCAGCAGCTTGGCTGGGACAGGGGTGGATGGCTACACCTTC.

This chain uses TRBV5-1 with TRBJ2-1; 7 bases align to TRBD1. There are 17 residues in the CDR3. Losses at the gene ends were 0 bases for V and 9 bases for J; bases not matched to a gene: 15. The V gene's germline CDR1 is SGHRS and CDR2 YFSETQ. The CDR3 region is CASSLAPPGPYRGEQFF. In nucleotides, the CDR3 is TGCGCCAGCAGCTTGGCGCCTCCGGGCCCTTACAGGGGTGAGCAGTTCTTC.

V usage is TRBV18 and J usage is TRBJ2-7; TRBD2 matches at 13 bases. Germline V gene lookup returns CDR1 KGHSH and CDR2 LQKENI. J gave up 3 bases and V 6 bases, and 5 bases lay outside the gene matches. The CDR3 consists of 15 residues. As DNA, the CDR3 is TGTGCCAGCTCCCGAGGACTAGCGGGAGACTACGAGCAGTACTTC. Residues: CASSRGLAGDYEQYF.

A single count supports this clone. V is TRBV24-1 and J is TRBJ2-2; 8 positions match TRBD2. V lost 1 base to trimming and J lost 6 bases; unmatched junction nucleotides: 6. Germline CDR1 reads KGHDR; CDR2 reads SFDVKD. This CDR3 is 16 amino acids long. The CDR3 is CATSDLLAGYSGELFF. DNA of the CDR3: TGTGCCACCAGTGATTTATTAGCGGGATACTCCGGGGAGCTGTTTTTT.

The rearrangement joins TRBV19 to TRBJ1-1; tentative D call: TRBD1 (6 bases). The CDR3 runs 14 residues. The V end was cut by 4 bases, the J end by 1 base, with 10 bases between. Germline loops: CDR1 LNHDA, CDR2 SQIVND (reference sequence). The chain's CDR3 is CASSKLTGNTEAFF. The CDR3 DNA reads as TGTGCCAGTAGTAAACTGACAGGGAACACTGAAGCTTTCTTT.